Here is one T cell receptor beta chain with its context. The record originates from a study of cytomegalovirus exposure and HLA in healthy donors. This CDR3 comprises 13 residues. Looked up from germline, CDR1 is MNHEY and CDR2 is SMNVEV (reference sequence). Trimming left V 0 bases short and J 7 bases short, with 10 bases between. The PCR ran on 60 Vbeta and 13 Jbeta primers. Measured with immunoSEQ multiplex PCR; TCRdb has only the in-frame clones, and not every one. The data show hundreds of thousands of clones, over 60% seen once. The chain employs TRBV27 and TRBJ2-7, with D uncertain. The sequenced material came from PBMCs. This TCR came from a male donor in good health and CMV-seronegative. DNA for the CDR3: TGTGCCAGCAGTTTATCGTTCGCGTGGGAGCAGTACTTC. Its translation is CASSLSFAWEQYF.